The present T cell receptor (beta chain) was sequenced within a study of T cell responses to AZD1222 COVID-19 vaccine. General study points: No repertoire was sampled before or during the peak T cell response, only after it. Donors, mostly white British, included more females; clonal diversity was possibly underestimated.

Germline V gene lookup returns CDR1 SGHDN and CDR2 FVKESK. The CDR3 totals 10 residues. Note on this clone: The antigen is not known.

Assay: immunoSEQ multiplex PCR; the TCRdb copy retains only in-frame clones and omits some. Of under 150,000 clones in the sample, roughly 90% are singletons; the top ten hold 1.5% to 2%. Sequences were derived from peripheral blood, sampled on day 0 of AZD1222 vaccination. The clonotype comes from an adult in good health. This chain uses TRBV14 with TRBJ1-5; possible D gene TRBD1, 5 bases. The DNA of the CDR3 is TGTGCGGGGGTTAGTCAGCCCCAGCATTTT. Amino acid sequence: CAGVSQPQHF.